Below, 12 T cell receptor beta chains from the same sample are listed, as sequenced in a study of blood T cell repertoires in COVID-19. TCRdb's table, derived via immunoSEQ multiplex PCR, lists solely in-frame clones and lacks some. The repertoire consists of over 100,000 clones, with around three quarters occurring once and the leading ten covering less than 5%. Sequencing was performed on peripheral blood. Receptor source: a human donor in a cohort sampled during active or convalescent COVID-19.

The V call is TRBV28, the J call TRBJ1-2, with D tentatively TRBD1 (6 bases). The CDR3 spans 16 residues. With 6 bases removed from V and 5 bases from J, the gap between germline ends came to 22 bases. Germline V lookup: CDR1 MDHEN, CDR2 SYDVKM. In DNA form, the CDR3 reads TGTGCCAGCAGGCTCGTACAGGGTTCCCCCAGTTATGGCTACACCTTC. It is translated as CASRLVQGSPSYGYTF.

The chain is built from TRBV5-6 and TRBJ2-3; TRBD2 might be the D (5 bases). This CDR3 contains 16 residues. V was pared by 2 bases and J by 4 bases, with 17 bases between. CDR1 and CDR2 (germline): SGHDT, YYEEEE. The CDR3 DNA reads TGTGCCAGCAGCTTCCCCACGGCGGGTGGTTCAGATACGCAGTATTTT. This translates into CASSFPTAGGSDTQYF.

The chain couples TRBV6-5 to TRBJ1-5; 7 nucleotides align to TRBD1. The CDR3 length is 14 residues. The germline V gene encodes CDR1 MNHEY and CDR2 SVGAGI. Germline trimming cut 8 bases from V and 0 bases from J; bases unmatched to any gene: 4. The CDR3 DNA reads TGTGCCAGCGGAAGACAGGGTAGCAATCAGCCCCAGCATTTT. Translating it yields CASGRQGSNQPQHF.

The chain recombines TRBV7-2 with TRBJ2-5; 9 bases are a match to TRBD2. CDR3 length equals 17 residues. Losses at the gene ends were 1 base for V and 2 bases for J; bases not matched to a gene: 8. From germline, CDR1 is SGHTA and CDR2 FQGNSA. The CDR3, as DNA: TGTGCCAGCAGCTTAGGTCTGGCGGGGGGGGCTCAAGAGACCCAGTACTTC. Residues: CASSLGLAGGAQETQYF.

This clone showed up just once. The chain employs TRBV28 and TRBJ1-5; D is ambiguous. The CDR3 has 16 residues. Germline CDR1 reads MDHEN; CDR2 reads SYDVKM. The ends were cut back, 3 bases at V and 0 bases at J, with 12 bases in the middle. The CDR3 reads CASSFITGYSNQPQHF. The DNA for the CDR3 is TGTGCCAGCAGTTTTATAACGGGGTATAGCAATCAGCCCCAGCATTTT. Full variable domain (remainder filled in from reference TRBV28 and TRBJ1-5): DVKVTQSSRYLVKRTGEKVFLECVQDMDHENMFWYRQDPGLGLRLIYFSYDVKMKEKGDIPEGYSVSREKKERFSLILESASTNQTSMYLCASSFITGYSNQPQHFGDGTRLSIL.

The chain is built from TRBV7-2 and TRBJ1-2, with TRBD1 as a possible D gene (5 bases). Per the germline V gene, CDR1 is SGHTA and CDR2 is FQGNSA. This CDR3 is built from 14 residues. V shed 1 base and J shed 2 bases, with 8 bases lying between them. CDR3 region: CASSLERGNYGYTF. The CDR3 nucleotides read TGTGCCAGCAGCTTAGAGCGGGGCAACTATGGCTACACCTTC.

This chain joins TRBV24-1 and TRBJ1-2; D is unresolved. Trimming removed 0 bases at V and 4 bases at J, with 8 bases between. Germline lookup yields CDR1 KGHDR and CDR2 SFDVKD. This CDR3 is 14 amino acids long. In nucleotides, the CDR3 is TGTGCCACCAGTGATTTGCAATCGGTCTATGGCTACACCTTC. It is translated as CATSDLQSVYGYTF.

The chain employs TRBV3-1 (or the pseudogene TRBV3-2) and TRBJ2-1; TRBD2 matches at 14 bases. Trimming removed 0 bases from V and 9 bases from J; junction bases left unmatched: 13. Germline lookup yields CDR1 LGHDT and CDR2 YNNKEL (reference sequence). The length of the CDR3 is 19 residues. The CDR3 reads CASSQEWHRGTSGSLEQFF. The DNA of the CDR3 is TGTGCCAGCAGCCAAGAATGGCATCGCGGGACTAGCGGGAGCCTTGAGCAGTTCTTC.

This chain connects TRBV6-5 to TRBJ2-7, with 12 nucleotides matching TRBD2. CDR1 is MNHEY and CDR2 is SVGAGI in the germline V gene. There are 15 residues in the CDR3. Trimming removed 4 bases from V and 3 bases from J; junction bases left unmatched: 4. CDR3: CASSSSGRGNYEQYF. As DNA, the CDR3 is TGTGCCAGCAGTTCTAGCGGGAGGGGTAACTACGAGCAGTACTTC.

The chain is built from TRBV14 and TRBJ2-5, with TRBD2 matching over 11 bases. Trimming took 4 bases from V and 4 from J; bases not matched to a gene: 14. The CDR3 consists of 18 residues. Germline V gene lookup returns CDR1 SGHDN and CDR2 FVKESK. The CDR3 nucleotides read TGTGCCAGCAGCCGACCCCTGGGGAGACTAGCGGGGATAGAGACCCAGTACTTC. This translates into CASSRPLGRLAGIETQYF.

This chain connects TRBV11-3 to TRBJ2-2; 9 positions match TRBD1. The germline CDR1 and CDR2 sequences are SGHNT and YENEEA. The CDR3 runs to 17 residues. The V gene end was trimmed by 3 bases and the J gene end by 5 bases; junction bases not matched to a gene: 10. Written as DNA, the CDR3 is TGTGCCAGCAGCTTCCGGCAAGGGACAGGGAGGACCGGGGAGCTGTTTTTT. Encoded protein: CASSFRQGTGRTGELFF.

The gene calls are TRBV5-4 and TRBJ1-6; D ambiguous. Germline CDR1 is SGHNT and CDR2 is YYREEE (reference sequence). The CDR3 is made up of 13 amino acids. V lost 4 bases, J lost 9 bases, and 11 bases lay in between. The CDR3 DNA follows: TGTGCCAGCAGCGAGAACGCAGGTTCACCCCTCCACTTT. This codes for CASSENAGSPLHF.